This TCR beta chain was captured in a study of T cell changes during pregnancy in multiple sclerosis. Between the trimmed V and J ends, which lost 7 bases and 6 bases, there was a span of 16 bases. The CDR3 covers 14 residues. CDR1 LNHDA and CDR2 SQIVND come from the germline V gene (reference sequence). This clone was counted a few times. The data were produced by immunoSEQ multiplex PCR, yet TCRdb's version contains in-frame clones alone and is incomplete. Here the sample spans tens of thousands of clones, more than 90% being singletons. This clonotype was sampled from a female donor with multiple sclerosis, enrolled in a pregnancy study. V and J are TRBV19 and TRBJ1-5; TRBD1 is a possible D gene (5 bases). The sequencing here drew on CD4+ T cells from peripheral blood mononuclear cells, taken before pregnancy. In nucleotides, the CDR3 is TGTGCCAGTAATGGGGGGGAATGGGGTCAGCCCCAGCATTTT. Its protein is CASNGGEWGQPQHF.